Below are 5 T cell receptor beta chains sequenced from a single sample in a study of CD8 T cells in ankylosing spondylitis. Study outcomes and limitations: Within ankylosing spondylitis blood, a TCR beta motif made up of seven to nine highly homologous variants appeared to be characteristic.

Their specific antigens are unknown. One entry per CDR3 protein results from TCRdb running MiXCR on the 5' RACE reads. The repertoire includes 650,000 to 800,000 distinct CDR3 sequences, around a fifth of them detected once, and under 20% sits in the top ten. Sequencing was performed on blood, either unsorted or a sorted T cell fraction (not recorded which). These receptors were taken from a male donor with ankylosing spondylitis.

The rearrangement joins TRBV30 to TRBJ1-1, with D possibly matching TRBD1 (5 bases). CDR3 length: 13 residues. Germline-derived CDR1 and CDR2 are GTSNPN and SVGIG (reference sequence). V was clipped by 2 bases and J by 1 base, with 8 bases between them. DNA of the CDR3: TGTGCCTGGAGTTTACAGGCGAACACTGAAGCTTTCTTT. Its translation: CAWSLQANTEAFF.

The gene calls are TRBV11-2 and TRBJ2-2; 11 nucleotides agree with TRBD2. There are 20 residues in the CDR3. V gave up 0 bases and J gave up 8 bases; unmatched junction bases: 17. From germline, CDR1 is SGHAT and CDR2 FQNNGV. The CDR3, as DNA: TGTGCCAGCAGCTTAGAAAGCCCTAGCGGGAGGCTGGGACTAAGTGGGGAGCTGTTTTTT. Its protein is CASSLESPSGRLGLSGELFF.

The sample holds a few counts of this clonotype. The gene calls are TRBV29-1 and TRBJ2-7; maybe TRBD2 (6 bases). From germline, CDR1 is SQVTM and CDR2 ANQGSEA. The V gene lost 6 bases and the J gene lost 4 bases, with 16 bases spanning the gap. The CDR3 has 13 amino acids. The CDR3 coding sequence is TGCAGCGTGGGGACTCGGAGCGAGTACGAGCAGTACTTC. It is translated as CSVGTRSEYEQYF.

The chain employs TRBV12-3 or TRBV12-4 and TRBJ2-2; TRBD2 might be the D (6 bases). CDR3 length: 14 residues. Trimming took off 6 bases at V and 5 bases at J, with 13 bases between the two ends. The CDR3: CASRRDLLTGELFF. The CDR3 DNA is TGTGCCAGCAGACGGGACTTATTAACCGGGGAGCTGTTTTTT.

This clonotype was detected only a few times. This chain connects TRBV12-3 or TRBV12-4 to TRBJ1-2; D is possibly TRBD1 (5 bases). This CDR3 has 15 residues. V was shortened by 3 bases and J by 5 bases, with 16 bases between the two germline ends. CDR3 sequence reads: CASSFETGTAYGYTF. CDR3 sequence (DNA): TGTGCCAGCAGTTTCGAAACCGGGACTGCTTATGGCTACACCTTC.